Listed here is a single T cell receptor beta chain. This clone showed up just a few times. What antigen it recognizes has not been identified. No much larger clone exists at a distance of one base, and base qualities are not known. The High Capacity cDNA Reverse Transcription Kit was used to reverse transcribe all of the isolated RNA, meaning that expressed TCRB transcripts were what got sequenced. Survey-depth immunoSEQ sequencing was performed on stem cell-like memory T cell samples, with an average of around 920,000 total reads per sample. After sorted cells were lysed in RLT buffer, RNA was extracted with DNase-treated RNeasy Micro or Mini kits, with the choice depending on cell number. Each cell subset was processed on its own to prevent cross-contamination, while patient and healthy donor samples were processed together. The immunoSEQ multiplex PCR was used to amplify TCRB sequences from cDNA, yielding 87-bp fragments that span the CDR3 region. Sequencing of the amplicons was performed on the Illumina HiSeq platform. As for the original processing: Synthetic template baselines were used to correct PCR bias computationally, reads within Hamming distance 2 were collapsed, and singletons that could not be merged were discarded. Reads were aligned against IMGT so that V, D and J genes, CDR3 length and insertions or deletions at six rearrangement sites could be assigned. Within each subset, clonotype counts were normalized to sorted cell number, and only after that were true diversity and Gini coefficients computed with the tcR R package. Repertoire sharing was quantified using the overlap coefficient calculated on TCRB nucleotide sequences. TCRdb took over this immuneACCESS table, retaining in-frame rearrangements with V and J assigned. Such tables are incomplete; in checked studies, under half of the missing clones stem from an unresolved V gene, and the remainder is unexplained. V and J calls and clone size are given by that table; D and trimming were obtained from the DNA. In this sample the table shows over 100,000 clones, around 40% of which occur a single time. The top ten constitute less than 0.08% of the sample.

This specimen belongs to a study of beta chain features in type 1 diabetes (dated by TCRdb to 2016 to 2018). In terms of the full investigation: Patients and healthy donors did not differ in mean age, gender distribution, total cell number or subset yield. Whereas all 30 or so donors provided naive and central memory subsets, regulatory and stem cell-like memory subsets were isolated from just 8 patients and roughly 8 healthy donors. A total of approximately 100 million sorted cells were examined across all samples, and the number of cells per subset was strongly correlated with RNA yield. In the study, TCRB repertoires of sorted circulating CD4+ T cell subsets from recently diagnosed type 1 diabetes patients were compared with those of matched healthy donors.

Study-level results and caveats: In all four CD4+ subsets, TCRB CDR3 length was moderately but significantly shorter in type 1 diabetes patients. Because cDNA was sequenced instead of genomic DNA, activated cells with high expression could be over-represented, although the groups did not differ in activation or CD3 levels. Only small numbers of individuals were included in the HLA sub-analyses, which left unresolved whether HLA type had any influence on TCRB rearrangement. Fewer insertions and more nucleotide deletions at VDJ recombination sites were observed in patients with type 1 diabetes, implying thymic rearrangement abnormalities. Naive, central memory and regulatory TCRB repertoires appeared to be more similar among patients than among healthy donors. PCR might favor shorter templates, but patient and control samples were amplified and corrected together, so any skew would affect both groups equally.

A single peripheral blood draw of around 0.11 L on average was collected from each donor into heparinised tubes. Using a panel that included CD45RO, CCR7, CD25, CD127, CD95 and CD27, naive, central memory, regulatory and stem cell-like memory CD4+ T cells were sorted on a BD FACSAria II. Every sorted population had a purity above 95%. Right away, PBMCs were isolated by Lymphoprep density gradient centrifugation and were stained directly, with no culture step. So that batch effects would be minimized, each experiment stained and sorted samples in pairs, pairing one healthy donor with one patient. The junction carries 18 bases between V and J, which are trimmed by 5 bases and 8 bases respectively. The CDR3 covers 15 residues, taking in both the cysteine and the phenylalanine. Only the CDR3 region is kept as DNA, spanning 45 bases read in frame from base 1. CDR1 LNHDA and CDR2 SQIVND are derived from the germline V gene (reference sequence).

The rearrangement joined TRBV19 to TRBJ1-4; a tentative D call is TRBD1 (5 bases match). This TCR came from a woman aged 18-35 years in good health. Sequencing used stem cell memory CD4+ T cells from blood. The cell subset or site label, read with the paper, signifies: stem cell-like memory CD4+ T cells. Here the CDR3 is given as CASSRHLRQTEKLFF. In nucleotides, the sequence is TGTGCCAGTAGTCGACACCTAAGACAGACCGAAAAACTGTTTTTT. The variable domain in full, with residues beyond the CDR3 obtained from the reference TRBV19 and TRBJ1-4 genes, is DGGITQSPKYLFRKEGQNVTLSCEQNLNHDAMYWYRQDPGQGLRLIYYSQIVNDFQKGDIAEGYSVSREKKESFPLTVTSAQKNPTAFYLCASSRHLRQTEKLFFGSGTQLSVL.